Described below is a single T cell receptor beta chain sequence and its context. Its antigen is unknown. No base-level quality is on record; no much larger clone is a single base apart. The data are from a study of T cell repertoires in cytomegalovirus infection (dated by TCRdb to between 2018 and 2021). General notes on the study: Donor HLA type was relevant to the analysis, as public TCR beta signatures indicated carriage of CMV infection together with the matching HLA type.

V and J lose 2 bases and 6 bases, and a span of 8 bases separates them. The CDR3 runs 12 amino acids, cysteine and phenylalanine included. Just CDR3 DNA is preserved here, 36 bases in frame from base 1. According to the germline V gene (reference sequence), CDR1 reads DFQATT and CDR2 reads SNEGSKA. Sequenced on an Illumina HiSeq 1500. Starting from the raw public reads, TCRdb applied fastp trimming at Q25, assembled clones with MiXCR and retained in-frame beta chains. When rows share a CDR3 protein, they turn into one entry using the most common DNA and genes. The sample table shows roughly 320,000 distinct CDR3 sequences, and over 7.5% are seen once. Approximately 4.7% of the sample goes to the ten largest clones. Summary of the overall study and its limitations: The ex vivo response was dominated by HLA-C-restricted CMV-specific TCR beta clonotypes, and the single most frequent clonotype in two of eight donors was supplied by these HLA-C-restricted clonotypes. In both this cohort and an independent roughly 350-donor cohort, the cumulative frequency of public TCR beta family members distinguished carriers of CMV infection plus the relevant HLA type.

The sequence joins TRBV20-1 to TRBJ1-5, with the D gene too uncertain to name. The sequence was collected from a human donor in good health (CMV status not recorded). Some clones in this sample may be carry-over from other donors' samples. The specimen sequenced was PBMCs. The DNA is as follows: TGCAGTGCTAGACCCGGATTTCAGCCCCAGCATTTT. Its translation is CSARPGFQPQHF.